This TCR beta chain originates from a study of CDR3 diversity in severe acne. Per the germline V gene, CDR1 is SEHNR and CDR2 is FQNEAQ (reference sequence). This CDR3 is built from 14 residues. V was trimmed by 1 base and J by 3 bases, leaving 7 bases between them. This clonotype was found many times. TCRdb re-derived calls from the PCR reads in MiXCR, one entry per CDR3 protein. The table has 97,000 or so distinct CDR3 sequences, around 56% seen once; the top ten hold 9.5% to 15%. The chain uses TRBV7-9 and TRBJ2-1; D uncertain. The specimen sequenced was blood. The source is a male donor with acne. The CDR3 here is CASSLDGSYNEQFF. The CDR3 DNA reads as TGTGCCAGCAGCTTAGACGGCAGCTACAATGAGCAGTTCTTC.